A single sample gave rise to the 25 T cell receptor beta chains below, sequenced in a study of CD8+CD57+ T cells in acquired aplastic anemia (dated by TCRdb to 2016 to 2019). Instrument used: Illumina HiSeq 2000. Profiling of TCR beta VDJ combinations and CDR3 sequences used genomic DNA as the template. TCRdb cleaned the public reads at Q25 with fastp, built clones with MiXCR and kept in-frame beta chains. For every CDR3 protein sequence, its rows merge into one entry that carries the most common genes and DNA. The sample contains around 200,000 distinct CDR3 sequences, approximately 48% of them found a single time. In total, the top ten clones hold 10% to 15% of the sample. Flow cytometry had shown CD8+CD57+ cell expansion in the patients selected for sequencing. Material for sequencing was sorted CD4+, CD8+, or CD8+CD57+ T cells (not recorded which) from PBMCs. These receptors originate from a human donor with aplastic anemia.

This clonotype occurred many times. CDR3 loop: CASSLVPSGANVLTF. CDR3 sequence (DNA): TGTGCCAGCAGTTTAGTTCCCTCTGGGGCCAACGTCCTGACTTTC. The chain couples TRBV12-3 or TRBV12-4 to TRBJ2-6, with no clear D. The germline V and J ends were trimmed by 1 base and 0 bases, with 4 bases remaining between them. The CDR3 is made up of 15 amino acids.

This clonotype came up many times. The V gene is TRBV6-1, the J gene TRBJ2-7; unclear D gene. CDR1 is MNHNS and CDR2 is SASEGT in the germline V gene. The CDR3 sequence is 13 residues long. V shed 6 bases and J shed 4 bases, with 13 bases lying between them. CDR3 DNA sequence: TGTGCCAGCAGCGAAAAAAGGAGTTACGAGCAGTACTTC. Translated: CASSEKRSYEQYF.

CDR3 sequence: CATDRGMNTEAFF. Written as DNA, the CDR3 is TGTGCCACTGACAGGGGGATGAACACTGAAGCTTTCTTT. The V gene is TRBV19, the J gene TRBJ1-1; TRBD1 matches at 9 bases. The V gene's germline CDR1 is LNHDA and CDR2 SQIVND (reference sequence). The CDR3 extends over 13 amino acids. The trim removed 10 bases at V and 0 bases at J, leaving 3 bases unmatched.

This sequence joins TRBV29-1 and TRBJ2-7; 12 bases align to TRBD1. The CDR3 runs to 21 residues. Trimming took 2 bases from V and 4 from J; bases not matched to a gene: 24. Germline assignment: CDR1 SQVTM and CDR2 ANQGSEA. CDR3 region: CSVETGTGGMSSGRWQYEQYF. Here the CDR3 DNA reads TGCAGCGTTGAAACCGGGACAGGGGGCATGTCTAGCGGGAGATGGCAGTACGAGCAGTACTTC.

This clonotype was recorded many times. V and J are TRBV20-1 and TRBJ1-1; D is unresolved. V lost 0 bases to trimming and J lost 0 bases, with 17 bases between them. CDR3 length equals 17 residues. Germline V gives CDR1 DFQATT, CDR2 SNEGSKA (reference sequence). CDR3 region: CSARERWWVLVNTEAFF. For the CDR3, the DNA is TGCAGTGCTAGAGAAAGGTGGTGGGTTTTAGTGAACACTGAAGCTTTCTTT.

CDR3: CASSLASGIRSYEQYF. CDR3 in DNA: TGCGCCAGCAGCTTGGCTAGCGGGATACGCTCCTACGAGCAGTACTTC. The V call is TRBV5-1, the J call TRBJ2-7; 9 positions match TRBD2. Trimming removed 0 bases from V and 0 bases from J; junction bases left unmatched: 4. This CDR3 contains 16 residues. Germline-derived CDR1 and CDR2 are SGHRS and YFSETQ.

This clonotype was counted between two and nine times. The gene calls are TRBV12-3 or TRBV12-4 and TRBJ1-2; a possible D gene is TRBD1 (6 bases). V was pared by 5 bases and J by 2 bases, with 12 bases between. The CDR3 spans 14 residues. The CDR3 sequence is CASSIYRENYGYTF. The CDR3 DNA reads TGTGCCAGCAGTATCTACAGGGAGAACTATGGCTACACCTTC.

This clonotype was observed many times. The chain recombines TRBV20-1 with TRBJ2-5, with D perhaps matching TRBD1 or TRBD2 (6 bases each). Germline assignment: CDR1 DFQATT and CDR2 SNEGSKA (reference sequence). Trimming shortened V by 5 bases and J by 9 bases, and 19 bases separated the two germline ends. The CDR3 totals 13 residues. The CDR3: CSALPGGRASQYF. The CDR3 region has the DNA TGCAGTGCTCTCCCCGGGGGCCGCGCGTCCCAGTACTTC.

There are a few counts of this clonotype. This sequence joins TRBV5-1 and TRBJ1-5; 8 bases agree with TRBD1. V shed 8 bases, J shed 2 bases, and the junction held 6 bases outside the gene matches. Germline V gene sequence: CDR1 SGHRS, CDR2 YFSETQ. The CDR3 length is 14 residues. This CDR3 is CASRPGQGNQPQHF. CDR3 nucleotide sequence: TGCGCCAGTCGCCCGGGACAGGGCAATCAGCCCCAGCATTTT.

The chain carries TRBV20-1 and TRBJ2-1; 8 bases agree with TRBD2. The CDR3 sequence is 14 residues long. CDR1 DFQATT and CDR2 SNEGSKA come from the germline V gene (reference sequence). The V and J ends lost 2 bases and 9 bases, in that order; junction bases with no gene match: 9. CDR3 DNA sequence: TGCAGTGCTAGACGTACGGGGGGGCTAGGTGAGCAGTTCTTC. As protein: CSARRTGGLGEQFF.

This clonotype came up many times. J is TRBJ2-7 and V is TRBV5-4; D not certain. The CDR3 sequence is 13 residues long. CDR1 is SGHNT and CDR2 is YYREEE in the germline V gene (reference sequence). Trimming removed 4 bases at V and 6 bases at J, with 14 bases between. DNA for the CDR3: TGTGCCAGCAGCCCCCTTCTAATGGGCGAGCAGTACTTC. This codes for CASSPLLMGEQYF.

In this sample, this clonotype turned up a few times. The chain joins TRBV10-3 to TRBJ1-6; D not resolved. The CDR3 is 13 residues long. Germline lookup yields CDR1 ENHRY and CDR2 SYGVKD. V was pared by 8 bases and J by 5 bases, with 10 bases between. CDR3 loop: CAIGGRDNSPLHF. The CDR3 DNA reads TGTGCCATCGGCGGCAGAGATAATTCACCCCTCCACTTT.

For this clonotype: It may be a read error: a sequence one base away is much more abundant. The chain employs TRBV5-1 and TRBJ1-1; weak D call: TRBD1 (6 bases). CDR1 and CDR2 (germline): SGHRS, YFSETQ. CDR3 length: 14 residues. The CDR3 protein is CASSVRGLNTEASF. CDR3 nucleotide sequence: TGCGCCAGCAGCGTCAGGGGATTGAACACTGAAGCTTCCTTT.

This clonotype was recorded many times. This sequence joins TRBV11-2 and TRBJ1-2; TRBD1 aligns across 8 bases. The CDR3 has 18 residues. From germline, CDR1 is SGHAT and CDR2 FQNNGV. The J segment lost 8 bases and the V segment lost 1 base, leaving 18 bases of the junction unmatched. The CDR3 DNA follows: TGTGCCAGCAGCTTAGGGGTCCCGGGACAGGCAGGCTTTGGCGGCTACACCTTC. Translation gives CASSLGVPGQAGFGGYTF.

This clonotype was counted many times. The rearrangement links TRBV6-5 to TRBJ2-5; D may correspond to TRBD1 or TRBD2 (5 bases each). The germline CDR1 and CDR2 sequences are MNHEY and SVGAGI. Trimming shortened V by 4 bases and J by 5 bases, and 11 bases separated the two germline ends. The CDR3 length is 13 residues. The CDR3 sequence is CASSSGREETQYF. The CDR3, as DNA: TGTGCCAGCAGTTCTGGCAGGGAGGAGACCCAGTACTTC.

The rearrangement uses TRBV10-3 and TRBJ2-2, with TRBD2 as a possible D gene (6 bases). The ends were cut back, 8 bases at V and 3 bases at J, with 13 bases in the middle. The CDR3 length is 14 residues. The germline V gene has CDR1 ENHRY and CDR2 SYGVKD. The CDR3, as DNA: TGTGCCATCGGAGGGTTACACGACACCGGGGAGCTGTTTTTT. Protein: CAIGGLHDTGELFF.

The rearrangement uses TRBV15 and TRBJ1-3; D is ambiguous. V lost 3 bases, J lost 0 bases, and 9 bases lay in between. Germline loops: CDR1 LNHNV, CDR2 YYDKDF (reference sequence). CDR3 size: 15 residues. The CDR3 nucleotides are TGTGCCACCAGCAGCCAGCCCGACTCTGGAAACACCATATATTTT. It is translated as CATSSQPDSGNTIYF.

Concerning this clonotype itself: One end of the junction does not line up with germline, which may come from a read error. This sequence joins TRBV11-1 and TRBJ2-3, with 11 nucleotides matching TRBD2. CDR1 and CDR2 (germline): SGHAT, FQDESV (reference sequence). The CDR3 is 16 residues long. For the CDR3, the DNA is TGTGTCAGCAGCTTAACCTTAGCGGGGGGGACAGATACGCAGTATTTT. Its protein is CVSSLTLAGGTDTQYF.

The V and J genes are TRBV19 and TRBJ2-1, with 7 bases matching TRBD1. The V and J ends lost 6 bases and 10 bases, in that order; junction bases with no gene match: 6. Germline values: CDR1 LNHDA, CDR2 SQIVND (reference sequence). This CDR3 has 12 residues. The CDR3 bases are TGTGCCAGTAGCGGGGACAGTGGGGAGCAGTTCTTC. Translation: CASSGDSGEQFF.

Of note for this clonotype: A much larger clone sits a single nucleotide away, making a read error possible. CDR3 sequence: CSARDSGGAADTRYF. CDR3 coding DNA: TGCAGTGCTAGAGATAGCGGGGGGGCGGCAGATACGCGGTATTTT. This sequence joins TRBV20-1 and TRBJ2-3, with 11 bases that match TRBD2. Germline V gives CDR1 DFQATT, CDR2 SNEGSKA (reference sequence). The CDR3 loop spans 15 amino acids.

This clonotype has more than one count but fewer than ten. CDR3 sequence reads: CASSRKQGTETQYF. The CDR3 nucleotides are TGTGCCAGCAGCCGGAAACAGGGAACGGAGACCCAGTACTTC. The chain joins TRBV7-2 to TRBJ2-5, with TRBD1 as a possible D gene (6 bases). Germline V gene data show CDR1 as SGHTA and CDR2 as FQGNSA. The V end was cut by 5 bases, the J end by 5 bases, with 15 bases between. The CDR3 is made up of 14 amino acids.

This clonotype was seen a single time. The conserved phenylalanine or tryptophan is not found at the CDR3 terminus, so this likely reflects a read error. V and J are TRBV19 and TRBJ2-5; D unresolved. The CDR3 sequence is 14 residues long. V lost 5 bases to trimming and J lost 2 bases, with 12 bases between them. The V gene's germline CDR1 is LNHDA and CDR2 SQIVND (reference sequence). This CDR3 is CASSLDRAQETQYL. CDR3 in DNA: TGTGCCAGTAGTCTTGACCGGGCGCAAGAGACCCAGTACCTC.

For this clonotype: An end of the junction differs from the germline gene, which may be a read error. The chain links TRBV30 to TRBJ1-4; 7 nucleotides agree with TRBD1. Germline values: CDR1 GTSNPN, CDR2 SVGIG (reference sequence). The CDR3 has 13 residues. For the CDR3, the DNA is TGTGCCTGGGCGACAGGGCTTCGAGAAACACTGTTTTTT. Protein sequence: CAWATGLRETLFF.

This clonotype was detected a few times. The V and J genes are TRBV12-3 or TRBV12-4 and TRBJ1-4, with TRBD1 matching 7 bases. V trimming: 5 bases; J trimming: 7 bases; junction bases outside the gene matches: 22. CDR3 length equals 19 residues. The CDR3 nucleotides are TGTGCCAGCAGTCATTGGGCCCCGACAGGGTGGGGGCCTATTGAAAAACTGTTTTTT. It yields the protein CASSHWAPTGWGPIEKLFF.

This clonotype was counted a few times. The chain is built from TRBV7-6 and TRBJ2-5; D remains unclear. The CDR3 is made up of 12 amino acids. The V gene's germline CDR1 is SGHVS and CDR2 FNYEAQ. V was clipped by 5 bases and J by 7 bases, with 11 bases between them. The CDR3 DNA is TGTGCCAGCAGCCCGGACGTTTGGACCCAGTACTTC. Translation: CASSPDVWTQYF. Using reference TRBV7-6 and TRBJ2-5 for the parts outside the CDR3, the full variable domain is GAGVSQSPRYKVTKRGQDVALRCDPISGHVSLYWYRQALGQGPEFLTYFNYEAQQDKSGLPNDRFSAERPEGSISTLTIQRTEQRDSAMYRCASSPDVWTQYFGPGTRLLVL.